This entry lists 18 T cell receptor beta chains sequenced from one sample in a study of T cell responses to AZD1222 COVID-19 vaccine. Sequenced by immunoSEQ multiplex PCR; TCRdb stores in-frame clones only, minus some. The sample carries approximately 120,000 clones, 90% recorded once. Sequenced here: peripheral blood, sampled on day 0 of MenACWY control vaccination. The receptor source for this set is an adult in good health.

This rearrangement joins TRBV27 to TRBJ1-1, with D uncertain. The CDR3 sequence is 13 residues long. Germline values: CDR1 MNHEY, CDR2 SMNVEV (reference sequence). Trimming removed 6 bases at V and 0 bases at J, with 8 bases between. CDR3 residues: CASRPLVNTEAFF. The CDR3 nucleotides read TGTGCCAGCAGGCCGTTGGTGAACACTGAAGCTTTCTTT.

The CDR3, as DNA: TGTGCCAGCAGGGGGGGGGCAGGGAGCCAAGAGACCCAGTACTTC. This translates into CASRGGAGSQETQYF. The chain employs TRBV2 and TRBJ2-5, with D possibly being TRBD2 (7 bases). The CDR3 covers 15 residues. V lost 6 bases and J 1 base, leaving 15 bases between the germline ends. In germline, CDR1 is SNHLY, CDR2 FYNNEI.

The V call is TRBV15, the J call TRBJ2-3, with D possibly being TRBD2 (7 bases). Trimming removed 0 bases at V and 1 base at J, with 14 bases between. The CDR3 contains 17 residues. Germline CDR1 and CDR2: LNHNV and YYDKDF (reference sequence). CDR3 DNA sequence: TGTGCCACCAGCAGAGATATCGGGGGGCGAGGCACAGATACGCAGTATTTT. This codes for CATSRDIGGRGTDTQYF.

The J gene is TRBJ1-2, the V gene TRBV27; 7 bases map to TRBD1. The CDR3 totals 14 residues. The ends lost 3 bases at V and 3 bases at J; junction bases unmatched: 4. Germline CDR1 MNHEY, CDR2 SMNVEV (reference sequence). This chain's CDR3 is CASSLTGTHYGYTF. CDR3 bases: TGTGCCAGCAGTTTGACAGGGACCCACTATGGCTACACCTTC.

The chain joins TRBV27 to TRBJ2-1, with D perhaps matching TRBD1 or TRBD2 (5 bases each). V lost 7 bases and J lost 1, with 11 bases in between. The CDR3 runs 14 residues. Per the germline V gene, CDR1 is MNHEY and CDR2 is SMNVEV (reference sequence). CDR3 coding DNA: TGTGCCAGCACTCCCTGGGGGTCCTACAATGAGCAGTTCTTC. It yields the protein CASTPWGSYNEQFF.

V is TRBV10-2 and J is TRBJ2-1; 11 positions agree with TRBD2. Germline CDR1 reads WSHSY; CDR2 reads SAAADI. J lost 2 bases, V lost 5 bases, and 2 bases had no gene match. The length of the CDR3 is 15 residues. Here the CDR3 reads CASSLLAGAYNEQFF. CDR3 nucleotides: TGCGCCAGCAGTCTACTAGCGGGAGCCTACAATGAGCAGTTCTTC.

The rearrangement joins TRBV6-5 to TRBJ2-5; D possibly corresponds to TRBD1 (7 bases). The CDR3 loop spans 13 amino acids. CDR1 is MNHEY, CDR2 SVGAGI, per germline. Deletions cut 0 bases from V and 7 bases from J, with 9 bases between. The CDR3 here is CASSYSEGATQYF. DNA of the CDR3: TGTGCCAGCAGTTACTCGGAGGGGGCGACCCAGTACTTC.

The chain joins TRBV5-1 to TRBJ1-2, with D perhaps TRBD1 (5 bases). Trimming stripped 1 base from V and 6 bases from J, with 13 bases between. Per germline, CDR1 SGHRS and CDR2 YFSETQ. The CDR3 covers 14 residues. The CDR3 DNA follows: TGCGCCAGCAGCTTGTTTCAGGGCGGGGATGGCTACACCTTC. Its protein is CASSLFQGGDGYTF.

This chain uses TRBV9 with TRBJ2-2; a possible D gene is TRBD2 (6 bases). The CDR3 sequence is 14 residues long. Germline V CDR1 and CDR2: SGDLS, YYNGEE. V dropped 6 bases and J dropped 6 bases, with 15 bases sitting between them. The CDR3 DNA sequence: TGTGCCAGCAATACGGGAGAAGCGCCCGGGGAGCTGTTTTTT. Translated, it gives CASNTGEAPGELFF.

This sequence joins TRBV7-2 and TRBJ1-5, with 7 bases that match TRBD1. This CDR3 is 14 amino acids long. The V and J ends lost 5 bases and 8 bases, in that order; junction bases with no gene match: 9. CDR1 and CDR2 from the germline V gene are SGHTA and FQGNSA. The CDR3 loop is CASSLQQGLEPQHF. For the CDR3, the DNA is TGTGCCAGCAGCCTCCAACAGGGGCTCGAGCCCCAGCATTTT.

V usage is TRBV7-2 and J usage is TRBJ1-6; no reliable D call. Germline values: CDR1 SGHTA, CDR2 FQGNSA. Trimming stripped 1 base from V and 9 bases from J, with 10 bases between. There are 14 residues in the CDR3. The CDR3 region has the DNA TGTGCCAGCAGCTTAGTAGGGTACAGTTCACCCCTCCACTTT. Protein sequence: CASSLVGYSSPLHF.

The chain joins TRBV28 to TRBJ1-4; 7 positions match TRBD1. V was clipped by 6 bases and J by 6 bases; unmatched bases: 7. The germline CDR1 and CDR2 sequences are MDHEN and SYDVKM. CDR3 length: 14 residues. The DNA for the CDR3 is TGTGCCAGCAGATCACAGGGGATCGATGAAAAACTGTTTTTT. It yields the protein CASRSQGIDEKLFF.

This clone appeared once. The chain couples TRBV19 to TRBJ1-1, with D uncertain. The CDR3 is 16 amino acids. Per germline, CDR1 LNHDA and CDR2 SQIVND (reference sequence). V was trimmed by 1 base and J by 0 bases, leaving 12 bases between them. The CDR3 here is CASSIVSSRMNTEAFF. The CDR3 coding sequence is TGTGCCAGTAGTATAGTTTCGTCACGTATGAACACTGAAGCTTTCTTT.

This rearrangement joins TRBV18 to TRBJ2-7, with D hard to call. From germline, CDR1 is KGHSH and CDR2 LQKENI. V dropped 2 bases and J dropped 2 bases, with 7 bases sitting between them. The CDR3 has 13 residues. The CDR3 DNA sequence: TGTGCCAGCTCACCAACATCAGCCTACGAGCAGTACGTC. Amino acids: CASSPTSAYEQYV.

This clone was seen just once. The V gene is TRBV3-1 (or the pseudogene TRBV3-2), the J gene TRBJ2-5; a possible D gene is TRBD2 (5 bases). Germline V gene sequence: CDR1 LGHDT, CDR2 YNNKEL (reference sequence). Trimming shortened V by 4 bases and J by 5 bases, and 8 bases separated the two germline ends. This CDR3 region has 12 residues. The CDR3 reads CASSRTGETQYF. CDR3 nucleotide sequence: TGTGCCAGCAGCCGGACTGGTGAGACCCAGTACTTC.

The V and J genes are TRBV21-1 and TRBJ2-3. TRBV21-1 is a documented pseudogene. This CDR3 has 18 amino acids. The CDR3 nucleotides read TGTGCCAGCAGCATCCCCACTACCCCCTTAGGGAAGACAGATACGCAGTATTTT. It specifies CASSIPTTPLGKTDTQYF.

The chain carries TRBV5-6 and TRBJ2-7, with D possibly matching TRBD2 (6 bases). V lost 0 bases and J lost 1, with 11 bases in between. CDR1 is SGHDT and CDR2 is YYEEEE in the germline V gene. The CDR3 consists of 15 residues. CDR3 region: CASSLAGVISYEQYF. In DNA form, the CDR3 reads TGTGCCAGCAGCTTGGCGGGAGTTATATCCTACGAGCAGTACTTC.

This chain uses TRBV27 with TRBJ1-6, with a weak D call TRBD1 (5 bases). CDR1 MNHEY and CDR2 SMNVEV come from the germline V gene (reference sequence). Between the trimmed V and J ends, which lost 7 bases and 8 bases, there was a span of 12 bases. CDR3 length equals 13 residues. CDR3 DNA: TGTGCCAGCACAGGGTGGAGGGATTCACCCCTCCACTTT. As protein: CASTGWRDSPLHF.